The 27 T cell receptor beta chains presented below share a single source sample, sequenced in a study of cytotoxic CD8 clonotypes in ibrutinib-treated CLL. Only in-frame clones appear in the TCRdb table, and some are missing; sequencing was by immunoSEQ multiplex PCR. The top ten hold about 3.3% of the sample, which has around 130,000 clones, around 84% seen once. The starting material was PBMCs, obtained after 24 months of ibrutinib treatment. These receptors all stem from a human donor with chronic lymphocytic leukemia.

The chain combines TRBV6-5 with TRBJ1-4; 9 bases agree with TRBD1. Trimming at V came to 0 bases and at J to 15 bases, leaving 5 bases not matched to a gene. The CDR3 runs to 13 residues. The V gene's germline CDR1 is MNHEY and CDR2 SVGAGI. CDR3 in DNA: TGTGCCAGCAGTTACTCCATCGGACAGGGGTTGTTTTTT. Its translation is CASSYSIGQGLFF.

The J gene is TRBJ2-7, the V gene TRBV28, with TRBD1 matching over 10 bases. CDR3 length equals 18 residues. V trimming: 6 bases; J trimming: 1 base; junction bases outside the gene matches: 15. The germline V gene has CDR1 MDHEN and CDR2 SYDVKM. CDR3 nucleotide sequence: TGTGCCAGCAGCCTTATCATTTTCGGACAGGGGGATTCCTACGAGCAGTACTTC. As protein: CASSLIIFGQGDSYEQYF. Full variable domain (outside the CDR3, taken from reference TRBV28 and TRBJ2-7): DVKVTQSSRYLVKRTGEKVFLECVQDMDHENMFWYRQDPGLGLRLIYFSYDVKMKEKGDIPEGYSVSREKKERFSLILESASTNQTSMYLCASSLIIFGQGDSYEQYFGPGTRLTVT.

V gene TRBV30 combines with J gene TRBJ2-5; 7 positions match TRBD2. The germline CDR1 and CDR2 sequences are GTSNPN and SVGIG (reference sequence). The CDR3 is 15 residues long. After removal of 0 bases from V and 3 bases from J, the junction contained 7 bases not matched to a gene. CDR3 region: CAWSVLSSGKETQYF. In nucleotides, the CDR3 is TGTGCCTGGAGTGTACTGTCTAGCGGAAAAGAGACCCAGTACTTC. Combining the CDR3 with reference TRBV30 and TRBJ2-5 gives the whole variable domain SQTIHQWPATLVQPVGSPLSLECTVEGTSNPNLYWYRQAAGRGLQLLFYSVGIGQISSEVPQNLSASRPQDRQFILSSKKLLLSDSGFYLCAWSVLSSGKETQYFGPGTRLLVL.

V gene TRBV6-5 combines with J gene TRBJ1-2; unclear D gene. The CDR3 length is 15 residues. Trimming took 0 bases from V and 0 from J, leaving 8 bases between them. The V gene's germline CDR1 is MNHEY and CDR2 SVGAGI. CDR3 coding DNA: TGTGCCAGCAGTTACTCGAGTGGAGCTAACTATGGCTACACCTTC. This gives the protein CASSYSSGANYGYTF.

The J gene is TRBJ2-1, the V gene TRBV25-1; no clear D gene. V lost 3 bases, J lost 8 bases, and 8 bases lay in between. This CDR3 region has 12 residues. CDR1 and CDR2 from the germline V gene are MGHDK and SYGVNS. In DNA, the CDR3 is TGTGCCAGCAGTGATCGAGTTTATGAGCAGTTCTTC. It is translated as CASSDRVYEQFF. Based on the CDR3 plus reference TRBV25-1 and TRBJ2-1, the full variable domain is EADIYQTPRYLVIGTGKKITLECSQTMGHDKMYWYQQDPGMELHLIHYSYGVNSTEKGDLSSESTVSRIRTEHFPLTLESARPSHTSQYLCASSDRVYEQFFGPGTRLTVL.

This rearrangement joins TRBV7-2 to TRBJ2-7, with TRBD1 matching over 12 bases. The V gene end was trimmed by 5 bases and the J gene end by 4 bases; junction bases not matched to a gene: 9. CDR3 length equals 16 residues. Germline CDR1 SGHTA, CDR2 FQGNSA. CDR3 sequence: CASSIGTGGIRYEQYF. CDR3 coding DNA: TGTGCCAGCAGCATAGGGACAGGGGGCATTCGATACGAGCAGTACTTC.

The rearrangement joins TRBV4-1 to TRBJ1-5; 8 nucleotides agree with TRBD1. Germline V CDR1 and CDR2: MGHRA, YSYEKL. J was trimmed by 4 bases and V by 2 bases; bases with no gene match: 4. The CDR3 length is 15 residues. The CDR3 DNA reads TGCGCCAGCAGCCAAAACAGGGGGGCAAATCAGCCCCAGCATTTT. It specifies CASSQNRGANQPQHF.

The chain is built from TRBV4-1 and TRBJ1-4; D remains unclear. The germline gives CDR1 MGHRA, CDR2 YSYEKL. V was clipped by 1 base and J by 5 bases, with 11 bases between them. This CDR3 has 15 amino acids. CDR3 sequence reads: CASSQVRMENEKLFF. The CDR3 DNA follows: TGCGCCAGCAGCCAAGTCAGAATGGAAAATGAAAAACTGTTTTTT.

This chain uses TRBV25-1 with TRBJ1-2, with D unclear. In germline, CDR1 is MGHDK, CDR2 SYGVNS. Trimming removed 4 bases from V and 2 bases from J, with 8 bases in between. The CDR3 consists of 13 residues. Written as DNA, the CDR3 is TGTGCCAGCAGTGCGGGGATAAACTATGGCTACACCTTC. The encoded protein is CASSAGINYGYTF.

This chain joins TRBV5-1 and TRBJ2-1, with 10 bases that match TRBD2. V shed 2 bases, J shed 3 bases, and the junction held 5 bases outside the gene matches. The germline CDR1 and CDR2 sequences are SGHRS and YFSETQ. The CDR3 totals 16 residues. This CDR3 is CASSLVASGGYNEQFF. The CDR3 DNA reads as TGCGCCAGCAGCTTAGTCGCTAGCGGGGGCTACAATGAGCAGTTCTTC.

The genes are TRBV5-5 and TRBJ1-1; no clear D. The germline V gene has CDR1 SGHKS and CDR2 YYEKEE (reference sequence). V shed 4 bases and J shed 0 bases, with 4 bases lying between them. The length of the CDR3 is 12 residues. CDR3 sequence (DNA): TGTGCCAGCAGCCCCTTGAACACTGAAGCTTTCTTT. Translated: CASSPLNTEAFF.

The CDR3 coding sequence is TGCGCCAGCAGCCAAGCCACAGGGTTCTATGGCTACACCTTC. Translation gives CASSQATGFYGYTF. This chain links TRBV4-1 with TRBJ1-2; maybe TRBD1 (6 bases). The CDR3 runs to 14 residues. CDR1 and CDR2 (germline): MGHRA, YSYEKL. The ends were cut back, 1 base at V and 4 bases at J, with 10 bases in the middle.

This clone was picked up one time. The rearrangement uses TRBV6-5 and TRBJ1-1, with TRBD1 matching over 9 bases. Germline trimming cut 0 bases from V and 6 bases from J; bases unmatched to any gene: 5. Germline V gene sequence: CDR1 MNHEY, CDR2 SVGAGI. This CDR3 has 15 residues. The CDR3 coding sequence is TGTGCCAGCAGTTACTCAGGGACAGGGAAGGCTGAAGCTTTCTTT. It codes for CASSYSGTGKAEAFF.

The V gene is TRBV18, the J gene TRBJ2-1; TRBD2 matches at 11 bases. Per the germline V gene, CDR1 is KGHSH and CDR2 is LQKENI. V lost 3 bases and J lost 10; bases outside the gene matches: 8. The CDR3 loop spans 15 amino acids. The CDR3 spells CASSPLAGGPREQFF. CDR3 sequence (DNA): TGTGCCAGCTCACCCTTAGCGGGGGGGCCCAGGGAGCAGTTCTTC.

The chain employs TRBV7-6 and TRBJ2-3; D is uncertain. Trimming stripped 5 bases from V and 6 bases from J, with 9 bases between. CDR3 length equals 12 residues. CDR1 is SGHVS, CDR2 FNYEAQ, per germline. The CDR3 spells CASSGVGDTQYF. The CDR3 DNA sequence: TGTGCCAGCAGCGGGGTGGGGGATACGCAGTATTTT.

J is TRBJ2-5 and V is TRBV7-9, with D unclear. The germline CDR1 and CDR2 sequences are SEHNR and FQNEAQ (reference sequence). Trimming left V 5 bases short and J 4 bases short, with 17 bases between. This CDR3 has 15 amino acids. The CDR3 nucleotides are TGTGCCAGCAGCCTCTCTCTGGGTCCCGGAGAGACCCAGTACTTC. Translation: CASSLSLGPGETQYF.

The V gene is TRBV4-3, the J gene TRBJ1-1, with D uncertain. The V end was cut by 2 bases, the J end by 0 bases, with 16 bases between. CDR1 is LGHNA and CDR2 is YSLEER in the germline V gene. The CDR3 sequence is 17 residues long. For the CDR3, the DNA is TGCGCCAGCAGCCAAAGGAGATTGGACGGATTGAACACTGAAGCTTTCTTT. It translates to CASSQRRLDGLNTEAFF.

This chain joins TRBV10-3 and TRBJ2-1, with TRBD2 identical over 12 bases. In germline, CDR1 is ENHRY, CDR2 SYGVKD. The CDR3 runs 16 residues. V dropped 5 bases and J dropped 1; count of bases not matched to a gene: 3. The CDR3 DNA reads as TGTGCCATCAGTCGCACTAGCGGGGGGTCCTACAATGAGCAGTTCTTC. Residues: CAISRTSGGSYNEQFF.

The rearrangement joins TRBV7-2 to TRBJ2-7; tentative D call: TRBD1 (7 bases). The CDR3 extends over 14 amino acids. The germline V and J ends were trimmed by 1 base and 6 bases, with 13 bases remaining between them. Looked up from germline, CDR1 is SGHTA and CDR2 is FQGNSA. CDR3 loop: CASSLDWQGGEQYF. CDR3 sequence (DNA): TGTGCCAGCAGCTTAGATTGGCAGGGGGGCGAGCAGTACTTC.

The chain carries TRBV30 and TRBJ1-2; D is perhaps TRBD1 (5 bases). Per the germline V gene, CDR1 is GTSNPN and CDR2 is SVGIG (reference sequence). V was clipped by 3 bases and J by 3 bases, with 14 bases between them. The CDR3 is 14 residues long. CDR3 loop: CAWRGVGRDYGYTF. CDR3 bases: TGTGCCTGGAGGGGTGTGGGGCGGGACTATGGCTACACCTTC.

The chain joins TRBV19 to TRBJ1-1; D uncertain. CDR3 size: 15 residues. The germline V gene encodes CDR1 LNHDA and CDR2 SQIVND (reference sequence). V lost 3 bases to trimming and J lost 5 bases, with 16 bases between them. The CDR3 loop reads CASSIARQPGTEAFF. CDR3 sequence (DNA): TGTGCCAGTAGTATTGCGAGGCAGCCTGGGACTGAAGCTTTCTTT. The whole variable domain, filled in from reference TRBV19 and TRBJ1-1, reads DGGITQSPKYLFRKEGQNVTLSCEQNLNHDAMYWYRQDPGQGLRLIYYSQIVNDFQKGDIAEGYSVSREKKESFPLTVTSAQKNPTAFYLCASSIARQPGTEAFFGQGTRLTVV.

This clone turned up a few times. The gene calls are TRBV10-2 and TRBJ1-2; D might be TRBD1 (5 bases). CDR3 length equals 12 residues. In germline, CDR1 is WSHSY, CDR2 SAAADI. The V gene lost 10 bases and the J gene lost 8 bases, with 17 bases spanning the gap. CDR3 DNA sequence: TGCGCCACCATGGACCGGGAGGGGGGCTACACCTTC. Protein product: CATMDREGGYTF.

The chain uses TRBV30 and TRBJ2-7, with D perhaps matching TRBD1 or TRBD2 (6 bases each). CDR3 size: 16 residues. V lost 3 bases, J lost 4 bases, and 22 bases lay in between. Germline CDR1 reads GTSNPN; CDR2 reads SVGIG (reference sequence). As DNA, the CDR3 is TGTGCCTGGAGAGGGCCACGGAGGGGGGCCTCTTACGAGCAGTACTTC. Amino acid sequence: CAWRGPRRGASYEQYF. The full variable domain, completed using reference TRBV30 and TRBJ2-7, is SQTIHQWPATLVQPVGSPLSLECTVEGTSNPNLYWYRQAAGRGLQLLFYSVGIGQISSEVPQNLSASRPQDRQFILSSKKLLLSDSGFYLCAWRGPRRGASYEQYFGPGTRLTVT.

V is TRBV5-6 and J is TRBJ1-2, with 7 bases lining up with TRBD1. The CDR3 contains 17 residues. V lost 2 bases, J lost 3 bases, and 13 bases stayed unmatched. Germline V CDR1 and CDR2: SGHDT, YYEEEE. The DNA for the CDR3 is TGTGCCAGCAGCTTCTTAAAGGGGGACAGAGGTGACTATGGCTACACCTTC. Amino acids: CASSFLKGDRGDYGYTF.

The chain has TRBV5-4 and TRBJ2-3, with TRBD2 matching 9 bases. CDR1 is SGHNT and CDR2 is YYREEE in the germline V gene (reference sequence). Losses at the gene ends were 5 bases for V and 4 bases for J; bases not matched to a gene: 8. The CDR3 is made up of 15 amino acids. This chain's CDR3 is CASRAGTSSADTQYF. The CDR3 DNA sequence: TGTGCCAGCAGGGCCGGGACTAGCAGCGCAGATACGCAGTATTTT.

The chain's CDR3 is CASSAASGPSYEQYF. CDR3 sequence (DNA): TGTGCCAGCAGCGCCGCTAGCGGTCCCTCCTACGAGCAGTACTTC. The V gene is TRBV5-4, the J gene TRBJ2-7, with 7 nucleotides matching TRBD2. CDR3 size: 15 residues. V lost 4 bases to trimming and J lost 0 bases; unmatched junction nucleotides: 7. CDR1 is SGHNT and CDR2 is YYREEE in the germline V gene (reference sequence).

The rearrangement links TRBV10-3 to TRBJ2-2, with D possibly matching TRBD1 (5 bases). The length of the CDR3 is 16 residues. Germline V lookup: CDR1 ENHRY, CDR2 SYGVKD. The V end was cut by 5 bases, the J end by 4 bases, with 17 bases between. The CDR3 DNA sequence: TGTGCCATCAGTACCCACGGGCAGGGTAGCACCGGGGAGCTGTTTTTT. Amino acid sequence: CAISTHGQGSTGELFF.